This record concerns one T cell receptor (beta chain) sequence. As yet, its antigen is unknown. Treatment defined: around 19 received Ad26.COV2.S at low or high dose, single or two shots; roughly 5 received placebo; per-sample allocation not given. Samples analyzed were those drawn on day 63 after the first vaccine or placebo injection. Generated by immunoSEQ multiplex PCR, the TCRdb table keeps only in-frame clones and is missing some. The data contain about 680,000 clones, roughly nine tenths of them singletons. This entry comes from a study of Ad26.COV2.S vaccination and SARS-CoV-2 variants. Overall study context: Ad26.COV2.S shots went into the muscle once or twice, 56 days apart. Overall study findings and caveats: Considerable breadth of spike-specific CD8+ and CD4+ T cell responses has reportedly been documented following vaccination. Using TCR breadth and depth analyses may have led to underestimated total T cell responses.

The clonotype was recovered from a person aged 18-60 years who received the Ad26.COV2.S COVID-19 vaccine or a placebo. This sample comprised peripheral blood, obtained in a trial of Ad26.COV2.S vaccine versus placebo.

CDR3 coding DNA: TGTGCCAGCACTCGATATTACGAGCAGTACTTC. Its protein is CASTRYYEQYF. The chain joins TRBV11-2 to TRBJ2-7, with D unclear. V lost 7 bases to trimming and J lost 4 bases, with 8 bases between them. CDR3 size: 11 residues. Germline V lookup: CDR1 SGHAT, CDR2 FQNNGV.